This T cell receptor (beta chain) was sequenced during a study of beta chain features in type 1 diabetes. Notes on the study in general: Among type 1 diabetes patients, VDJ junctions had fewer insertions and more deletions. It was among patients, rather than healthy donors, that naive, central memory and Treg TCRB repertoires appeared more similar.

Unmatched junction bases numbered 5, after V lost 0 bases and J lost 8 bases. This CDR3 has 14 amino acids. The V gene's germline CDR1 is SGDLS and CDR2 YYNGEE. Regarding this clone: Its antigen is still unknown.

Expressed TCRB transcripts were sequenced after all isolated RNA was converted to cDNA. TCRdb keeps only in-frame clones here, not all; method: immunoSEQ multiplex PCR. The sample yields roughly 450,000 clones, about 14% seen once. This receptor was taken from a man aged 30-40 years in good health. The J gene is TRBJ2-1, the V gene TRBV9, with TRBD1 matching 7 bases. Sequenced sample: naive CD4+ T cells from blood. The CDR3 spells CASSVGQGSHEQFF. CDR3 nucleotides: TGTGCCAGCAGCGTAGGACAGGGTTCACATGAGCAGTTCTTC.